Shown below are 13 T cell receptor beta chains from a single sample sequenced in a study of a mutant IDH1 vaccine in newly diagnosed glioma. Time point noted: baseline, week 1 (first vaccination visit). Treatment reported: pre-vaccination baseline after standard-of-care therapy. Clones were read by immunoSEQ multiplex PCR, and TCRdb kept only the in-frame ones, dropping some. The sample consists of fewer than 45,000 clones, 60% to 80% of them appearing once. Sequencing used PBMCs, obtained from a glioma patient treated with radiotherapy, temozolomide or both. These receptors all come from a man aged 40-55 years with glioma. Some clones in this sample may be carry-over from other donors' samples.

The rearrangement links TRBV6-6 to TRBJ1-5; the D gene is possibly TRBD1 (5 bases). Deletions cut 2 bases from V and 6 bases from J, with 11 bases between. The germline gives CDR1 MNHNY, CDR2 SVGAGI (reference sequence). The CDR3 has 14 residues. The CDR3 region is CASSYPQGGQPQHF. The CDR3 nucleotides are TGTGCCAGCAGTTACCCCCAGGGTGGTCAGCCCCAGCATTTT.

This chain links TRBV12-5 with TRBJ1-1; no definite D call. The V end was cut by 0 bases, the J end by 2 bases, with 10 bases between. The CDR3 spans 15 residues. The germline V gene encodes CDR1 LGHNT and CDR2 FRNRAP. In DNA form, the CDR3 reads TGTGCTAGTGGTTTGGTTAGGAGGTCAAACACTGAAGCTTTCTTT. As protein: CASGLVRRSNTEAFF.

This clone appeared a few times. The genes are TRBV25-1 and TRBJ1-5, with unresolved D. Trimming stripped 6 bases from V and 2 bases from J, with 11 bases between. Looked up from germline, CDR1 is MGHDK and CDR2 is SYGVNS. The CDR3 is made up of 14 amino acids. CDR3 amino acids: CASSPGFGNQPQHF. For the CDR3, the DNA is TGTGCCAGCAGCCCGGGGTTTGGCAATCAGCCCCAGCATTTT.

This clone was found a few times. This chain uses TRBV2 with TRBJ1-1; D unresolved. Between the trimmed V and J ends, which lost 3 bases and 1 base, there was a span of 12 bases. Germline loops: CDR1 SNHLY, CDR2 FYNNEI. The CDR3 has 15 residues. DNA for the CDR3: TGTGCCAGCAGTGATTCGAGGGCAGGGAACACTGAAGCTTTCTTT. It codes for CASSDSRAGNTEAFF.

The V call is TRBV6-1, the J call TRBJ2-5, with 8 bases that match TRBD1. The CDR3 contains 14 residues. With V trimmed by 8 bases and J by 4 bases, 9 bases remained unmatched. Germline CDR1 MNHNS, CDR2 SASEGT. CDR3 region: CASQIRTGRETQYF. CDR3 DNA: TGTGCCAGCCAGATAAGGACAGGGAGAGAGACCCAGTACTTC.

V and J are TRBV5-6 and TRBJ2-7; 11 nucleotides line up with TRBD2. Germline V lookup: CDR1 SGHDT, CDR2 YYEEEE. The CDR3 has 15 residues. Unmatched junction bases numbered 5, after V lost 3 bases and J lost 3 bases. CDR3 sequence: CASSWLAGGNYEQYF. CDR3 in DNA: TGTGCCAGCAGCTGGCTAGCGGGGGGTAACTACGAGCAGTACTTC. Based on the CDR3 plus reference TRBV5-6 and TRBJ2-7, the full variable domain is DAGVTQSPTHLIKTRGQQVTLRCSPKSGHDTVSWYQQALGQGPQFIFQYYEEEERQRGNFPDRFSGHQFPNYSSELNVNALLLGDSALYLCASSWLAGGNYEQYFGPGTRLTVT.

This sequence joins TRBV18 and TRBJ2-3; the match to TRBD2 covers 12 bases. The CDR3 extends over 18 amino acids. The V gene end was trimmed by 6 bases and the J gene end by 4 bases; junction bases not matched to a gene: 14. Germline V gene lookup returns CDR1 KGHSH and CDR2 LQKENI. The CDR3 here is CASSPVTGLAGLSDTQYF. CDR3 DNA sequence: TGTGCCAGCTCCCCCGTTACAGGACTAGCGGGGCTATCAGATACGCAGTATTTT.

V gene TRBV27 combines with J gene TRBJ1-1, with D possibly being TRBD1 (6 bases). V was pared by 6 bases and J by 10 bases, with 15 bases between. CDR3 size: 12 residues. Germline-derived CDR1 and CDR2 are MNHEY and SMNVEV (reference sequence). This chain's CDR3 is CASSEQGAVAFF. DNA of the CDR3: TGTGCCAGCAGCGAACAGGGAGCAGTAGCTTTCTTT.

CDR3 sequence: CASSLGGLYGNTIYF. The CDR3 region has the DNA TGTGCCAGCAGCTTAGGGGGGTTGTATGGAAACACCATATATTTT. The V and J genes are TRBV7-8 and TRBJ1-3; TRBD1 might be the D (5 bases). Trimming removed 1 base from V and 3 bases from J, with 10 bases in between. The germline V gene has CDR1 SGHVS and CDR2 FQNEAQ. This CDR3 comprises 15 residues.

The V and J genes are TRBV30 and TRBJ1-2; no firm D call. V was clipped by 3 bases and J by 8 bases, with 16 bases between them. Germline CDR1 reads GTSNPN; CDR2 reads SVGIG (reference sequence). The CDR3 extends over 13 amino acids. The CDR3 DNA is TGTGCCTGGAGGTCCGACGGATGGAGGGGCTACACCTTC. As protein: CAWRSDGWRGYTF.

The CDR3 here is CASRDSGGAGETQYF. Written as DNA, the CDR3 is TGTGCCAGCAGAGATAGCGGGGGGGCCGGAGAGACCCAGTACTTC. The chain recombines TRBV6-1 with TRBJ2-5, with 11 bases that match TRBD2. The CDR3 consists of 15 residues. With 6 bases clipped from V and 4 bases from J, the junction kept 7 bases outside the gene matches. Per germline, CDR1 MNHNS and CDR2 SASEGT.

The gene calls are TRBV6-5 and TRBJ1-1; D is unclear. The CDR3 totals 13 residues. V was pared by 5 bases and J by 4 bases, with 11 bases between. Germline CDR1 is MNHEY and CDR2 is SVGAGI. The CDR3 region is CASSPRRGTEAFF. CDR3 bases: TGTGCCAGCAGTCCTCGACGGGGCACTGAAGCTTTCTTT.

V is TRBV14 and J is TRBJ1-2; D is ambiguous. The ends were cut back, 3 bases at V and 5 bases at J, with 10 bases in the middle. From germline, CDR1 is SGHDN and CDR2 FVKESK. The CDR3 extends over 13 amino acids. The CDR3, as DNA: TGTGCCAGCAGCCAGGCGGGGTGGTATGGCTACACCTTC. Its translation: CASSQAGWYGYTF.